Described below is a single T cell receptor beta chain sequence and its context. This entry belongs to a study of cytomegalovirus exposure and HLA in healthy donors. V gave up 5 bases and J gave up 1 base, with 12 bases separating them. The germline CDR1 and CDR2 sequences are MGHRA and YSYEKL. The length of the CDR3 is 14 residues. Use of 60 Vbeta and 13 Jbeta primers characterized the PCR. TCRdb keeps only in-frame clones here, not all; method: immunoSEQ multiplex PCR. Altogether tens of thousands of clones are present, approximately 88% being singletons, with the ten largest covering 2% to 3%. The sequence was collected from a woman in her 50s in good health and CMV-seronegative. The sample was PBMCs. The chain joins TRBV4-1 to TRBJ2-7; tentative D call: TRBD1 (6 bases). In DNA, the CDR3 is TGCGCCAGCAGCGCACACAGGGAATCCTACGAGCAGTACTTC. Protein sequence: CASSAHRESYEQYF.